This T cell receptor (beta chain) was observed in a study of tumor-infiltrating lymphocytes in primary liver carcinoma. For the study at large: The study enrolled male and female patients aged 30 to 69 years.

Using a constant-region primer together with ProtoScript II reverse transcriptase, TCR beta cDNA was made from approximately 0.55 ug of total RNA. Generation of the TCR beta libraries relied on three nested multiplex PCR rounds using slightly modified ARM-PCR. Rounds one and two of PCR, each of about 10 cycles, were primed with TRBV1-TRBV30 forward primers and a C-beta reverse primer. MiXCR was run by TCRdb on the multiplex PCR reads, yielding one entry per CDR3 protein. The data show approximately 46,000 distinct CDR3 sequences, with about 75% seen just once and less than 50% held by the top ten. For each extraction, RNA and DNA were obtained together from about 19-30 mg of unsorted bulk tissue. This clonotype has a handful of counts. This clone may be a read error of a much larger clone one base away. CDR1 and CDR2 from the germline V gene are MDHEN and SYDVKM. This CDR3 has 14 amino acids. Trimming took off 2 bases at V and 11 bases at J, with 16 bases between the two ends.

Sequencing input: tumor-adjacent normal liver tissue. The sequence was collected from a woman between 25 and 40 years old with primary liver carcinoma and hepatitis B virus infection. V usage is TRBV28 and J usage is TRBJ2-1; D may be TRBD1 (6 bases). The CDR3 here is CASSLPGQRGKQFF. In nucleotides, the CDR3 is TGTGCCAGCAGTTTACCCGGACAGAGAGGTAAGCAGTTCTTC.